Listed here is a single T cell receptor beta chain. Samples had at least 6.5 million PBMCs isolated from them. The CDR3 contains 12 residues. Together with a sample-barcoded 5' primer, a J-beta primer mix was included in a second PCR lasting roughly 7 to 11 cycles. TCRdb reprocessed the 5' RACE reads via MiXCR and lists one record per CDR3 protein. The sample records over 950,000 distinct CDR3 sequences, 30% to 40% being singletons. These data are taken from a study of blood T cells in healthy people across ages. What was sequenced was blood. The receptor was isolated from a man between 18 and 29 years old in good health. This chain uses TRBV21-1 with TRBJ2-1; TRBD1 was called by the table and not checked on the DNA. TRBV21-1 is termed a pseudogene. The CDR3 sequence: CATQGDYNEQFF. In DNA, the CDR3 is TGTGCCACCCAGGGAGACTACAATGAGCAGTTCTTC.